A selection of T cell receptor beta chains follows, all from one sample in a study of cytomegalovirus exposure and HLA in healthy donors. Sequencing was performed with immunoSEQ multiplex PCR; in TCRdb, only in-frame clones are kept and a portion is missing. Among approximately 100,000 clones listed, 79% were seen once. Sequencing used PBMCs. These receptors originate from a man in his forties or fifties in good health and CMV-seropositive. Each CDR3 is given with its conserved first and last residue. D genes are given only for firm matches. Expanded clones get a size class; other rows say once, few or many, or leave the size out.

>TRBD1|TRBJ1-1|NA|TRBV12-5
TGTGCTAGTGGTTTGGGACAGGGGCTGGCTTTCTTT
CASGLGQGLAFF
>NA|TRBJ1-1|NA|TRBV6-1
TGTGCCAGCAGTGACCACAAGAACACTGAAGCTTTCTTT
CASSDHKNTEAFF
>TRBD2|TRBJ2-3|NA|TRBV30
TGTGCTACTGAATCGCCTAGCGGAACAGATACGCAGTATTTT
CATESPSGTDTQYF
>NA|TRBJ2-1|few|TRBV2
TGTGCCACCCAAGGGGGTGGGGATGAGCAGTTCTTC
CATQGGGDEQFF
>NA|TRBJ2-3|NA|TRBV5-1
TGCGCCAGCAGCCCTAGAGCTAGCACAGATACGCAGTATTTT
CASSPRASTDTQYF
>TRBD1|TRBJ2-5|NA|TRBV28
TGTGCCAGCAGTCAGGGGACAGGGTTGGGCTCTGTGATGGAGACCCAGTACTTC
CASSQGTGLGSVMETQYF
>TRBD2|TRBJ2-1|once|TRBV7-3
TGTGCCAGCAGCTTGGGACTAGCGGAAAACAATGAGCAGTTCTTC
CASSLGLAENNEQFF
>TRBD1|TRBJ1-1|NA|TRBV14
TGTGCCAGCAGCCAAGCCGGGACAGGGGGCTTTCTGGAAGCTTTCTTT
CASSQAGTGGFLEAFF
>NA|TRBJ2-5|few|TRBV5-1
TGCGCCAGCAACTCAATGGGGGCAGGAGAGACCCAGTACTTC
CASNSMGAGETQYF
>NA|TRBJ2-3|once|TRBV7-3
TGTGCCAGCAGCCCCACCCCGGTAGCGGCCACAGATACGCAGTATTTT
CASSPTPVAATDTQYF
>TRBD2|TRBJ2-3|NA|TRBV5-1
TGCGCCAGTAGGACAGCGGGAGAGTACACAGATACGCAGTATTTT
CASRTAGEYTDTQYF
>NA|TRBJ2-7|NA|TRBV27
TGTGCCAGCAGTTTATCGATCGGGACTTCTCTAAACAGTTTAAAGCAGTACTTC
CASSLSIGTSLNSLKQYF
>TRBD2|TRBJ2-7|NA|TRBV6-5
TGTGCCAGCAGTTACGGGAGGCGGGAGAGGTCCTACGAGCAGTACTTC
CASSYGRRERSYEQYF
>NA|TRBJ1-1|NA|TRBV18
TGTGCCAGCTCACCATCCGGCCGACTCACTGAAGCTTTCTTT
CASSPSGRLTEAFF
>NA|TRBJ2-7|NA|TRBV5-4
TGTGCCAGCAGGCGTTGGGCCTCCTCCGAGCAGTACTTC
CASRRWASSEQYF
>TRBD2|TRBJ2-1|NA|TRBV5-3
TGTGCCAGAAGCTTGGCCTCGCGGACTAGCGGGATCCCTCACAATGAGCAGTTCTTC
CARSLASRTSGIPHNEQFF
>TRBD2|TRBJ2-7|NA|TRBV9
TGTGCCAGCAGCATCGGACTAGCGGGGTACGAGCAGTACTTC
CASSIGLAGYEQYF
>TRBD1|TRBJ2-5|NA|TRBV7-7
TGTGCCAGCAGCCTTGGACAGGGACAAGAGACCCAGTACTTC
CASSLGQGQETQYF
>NA|TRBJ2-2|NA|TRBV6-1
TGTGCCAGCAGTGACCCCCCCGCAGGGACCGGGGAGCTGTTTTTT
CASSDPPAGTGELFF
>NA|TRBJ2-3|NA|TRBV19
TGTGCCAGTAGTGCCCTCAGGGGAGATACGCAGTATTTT
CASSALRGDTQYF
>NA|TRBJ2-1|NA|TRBV21-1
TGTGCCAGCAGCAAATGGACTAGCGATAACTACAATGAGCAGTTCTTC
CASSKWTSDNYNEQFF
>NA|TRBJ2-7|NA|TRBV7-8
TGTGCCAGCAGCCCATGGGCGGGACCTTACGAGCAGTACTTC
CASSPWAGPYEQYF
>TRBD2|TRBJ2-5|NA|TRBV9
TGTGCCAGCAGCGTAGTTGGTTCTAGCGGGAAAGAGACCCAGTACTTC
CASSVVGSSGKETQYF
>NA|TRBJ2-7|NA|TRBV5-1
TGCGCCAGCAGCTTTTGGACACGCCGCTCCTACGAGCAGTACTTC
CASSFWTRRSYEQYF
>TRBD2|TRBJ2-7|NA|TRBV7-9
TGTTCCAGCAGCTTAATGGGTGGAGGGCTAGCGGTCTACGAGCAGTACTTC
CSSSLMGGGLAVYEQYF
>TRBD2|TRBJ2-1|NA|TRBV9
TGTGCCAGCAGCCCTCACTCCGGGACTAGCGCCTACAATGAGCAGTTCTTC
CASSPHSGTSAYNEQFF
>NA|TRBJ2-3|NA|TRBV7-2
TGTGCCAGCAGCTTTAGTGGGGGTACCGGTAGCGGAGATACGCAGTATTTT
CASSFSGGTGSGDTQYF
>NA|TRBJ1-5|NA|TRBV4-3
TGCGCCAGCAGCCAAGAAGCACAGAGCAATCAGCCCCAGCATTTT
CASSQEAQSNQPQHF
>TRBD1|TRBJ2-2|NA|TRBV6-5
TGTGCCAGCAGTTACTCGGGACAGCCCAACCGGGAGCTGTTTTTT
CASSYSGQPNRELFF
>NA|TRBJ1-1|NA|TRBV6-6
TGTGCCAGCAGCCTTGGTTTCACGGGGGGGAACACTGAAGCTTTCTTT
CASSLGFTGGNTEAFF
>TRBD2|TRBJ2-5|NA|TRBV7-9
TGTGCCAGCAGCTTTTGGACTAGCCCGTGCCAAGAGACCCAGTACTTC
CASSFWTSPCQETQYF
>NA|TRBJ1-1|NA|TRBV5-6
TGTGCCAGCAGCTTGAATAGTTTGACTGAAGCTTTCTTT
CASSLNSLTEAFF
>TRBD2|TRBJ2-7|NA|TRBV5-4
TGTGCCAGCAGCTTGGTGTTAGCGGGAGGGGTCGAGCAGTACTTC
CASSLVLAGGVEQYF
>NA|TRBJ1-1|NA|TRBV7-9
TGTGCCAGCAGCTTAAAGGGAGTTGAAGCTTTCTTT
CASSLKGVEAFF
>NA|TRBJ1-1|NA|TRBV6-6
TGTGCCAGCAGGAAGGGGGAACTGGGCACTGAAGCTTTCTTT
CASRKGELGTEAFF
>TRBD2|TRBJ2-7|NA|TRBV6-6
TGTGCCAGCAGGGCCGGGACTAGCGGATCCTACGAGCAGTACTTC
CASRAGTSGSYEQYF
>NA|TRBJ2-1|NA|TRBV6-6
TGTGCCAGTGGGCGGGATAGGTACAATGAGCAGTTCTTC
CASGRDRYNEQFF
>TRBD1|TRBJ2-5|NA|TRBV6-5
TGTGCCAGCAGTTACTCACAGGGGCTGGGTGAGACCCAGTACTTC
CASSYSQGLGETQYF
>TRBD2|TRBJ2-7|NA|TRBV7-6
TGTGCCAGCAGCTCCAGGACTAGCGGGTTCTACGAGCAGTACTTC
CASSSRTSGFYEQYF
>NA|TRBJ2-7|NA|TRBV11-3
TGTGCCAGCAGCGGACAGTCCTACGAGCAGTACTTC
CASSGQSYEQYF
>TRBD2|TRBJ2-7|NA|TRBV28
TGTGCCAGCAGTGCGCCGGGACTAGCGGAAGGCGGGTACGAGCAGTACTTC
CASSAPGLAEGGYEQYF
>NA|TRBJ1-3|few|TRBV4-2
TGTGCCAGCAGCCAAGATCGCGGCTCTGGAAACACCATATATTTT
CASSQDRGSGNTIYF
>NA|TRBJ1-1|NA|TRBV2
TGTGCCAGCAGTGAACAGGGTGTGTTGAACACTGAAGCTTTCTTT
CASSEQGVLNTEAFF
>NA|TRBJ1-5|NA|TRBV2
TGTGCCAGCAGTGTTAATGCTAATAGCAATCAGCCCCAGCATTTT
CASSVNANSNQPQHF
>NA|TRBJ2-1|NA|TRBV10-2
TGCGCCAGCAAGGAAGCGGTTGGCGATTACAATGAGCAGTTCTTC
CASKEAVGDYNEQFF
>NA|TRBJ1-2|NA|TRBV6-1
TGTGCCAGCAGTGAAGTGTGGGCCATGGGCTACACCTTC
CASSEVWAMGYTF
>TRBD1|TRBJ1-2|NA|TRBV19
TGTGCCAGTAAACCACTCTTCCGGACAGGGTTTAACTATGGCTACACCTTC
CASKPLFRTGFNYGYTF
>TRBD1|TRBJ2-7|NA|TRBV5-4
TGTGCCAGCAGCCCCTTTGGGTTAGAGGGGACAGGGCCCTACGAGCAGTACTTC
CASSPFGLEGTGPYEQYF
>TRBD2|TRBJ2-3|NA|TRBV6-1
TGTGCCAGCAGTGCGGCGGGAGAAGGAGATACGCAGTATTTT
CASSAAGEGDTQYF
>NA|TRBJ2-2|NA|TRBV19
TGTGCCAGTAGTATATCCAGGGGCACCGGGGAGCTGTTTTTT
CASSISRGTGELFF
>TRBD2|TRBJ2-7|NA|TRBV6-5
TGTGCCAGCAGCCCTGGACTAGCGGGAGCCTACGAGCAGTACTTC
CASSPGLAGAYEQYF
>TRBD1|TRBJ1-4|NA|TRBV15
TGTGCCACCAGCAGGGGACAGGAAACTAATGAAAAACTGTTTTTT
CATSRGQETNEKLFF
>TRBD2|TRBJ2-5|NA|TRBV6-5
TGTGCCAGCGGGAGGGAGAGCCAAGAGACCCAGTACTTC
CASGRESQETQYF